This T cell receptor (beta chain) was sequenced during a study of blood T cell repertoires in COVID-19. The length of the CDR3 is 14 residues. Germline V gives CDR1 MNHEY, CDR2 SVGEGT. V trimming: 4 bases; J trimming: 3 bases; junction bases outside the gene matches: 2. The method was immunoSEQ multiplex PCR; TCRdb's version includes in-frame clones alone and lacks a portion of them. The table shows some 250,000 clones, with approximately 80% occurring only once. This clone showed up just once. Seattle patients were enrolled while actively infected and followed longitudinally. This chain joins TRBV6-2 or TRBV6-3 and TRBJ1-5; 8 nucleotides match TRBD1. This sequence was found in a woman over 75 with COVID-19, enrolled during active disease. The sequenced material came from peripheral blood. The CDR3 sequence: CASSWTGTNQPQHF. CDR3 coding DNA: TGTGCCAGCAGTTGGACAGGGACCAATCAGCCCCAGCATTTT.